One sample yielded the 2 T cell receptor beta chains listed below, sequenced in a study of blood T cell repertoires in COVID-19. The assay was immunoSEQ multiplex PCR, and TCRdb's table has in-frame clones only and misses some. The sample lists tens of thousands of clones; under 85% were seen once. Specimen: peripheral blood. These receptors all stem from a man at least 80 years old with acute or convalescent COVID-19.

V is TRBV11-2 and J is TRBJ1-1, with 8 bases matching TRBD1. V lost 2 bases, J lost 1 base, and 3 bases stayed unmatched. The germline gives CDR1 SGHAT, CDR2 FQNNGV. This CDR3 comprises 15 residues. Here the CDR3 reads CASSLQGAGNTEAFF. The CDR3 DNA is TGTGCCAGCAGCTTACAGGGGGCCGGGAACACTGAAGCTTTCTTT. The variable domain in full, with the rest retrieved from reference TRBV11-2 and TRBJ1-1, is EAGVAQSPRYKIIEKRQSVAFWCNPISGHATLYWYQQILGQGPKLLIQFQNNGVVDDSQLPKDRFSAERLKGVDSTLKIQPAKLEDSAVYLCASSLQGAGNTEAFFGQGTRLTVV.

This clone was seen more than once but under ten times. CDR3 residues: CASSPPTGTSTGELFF. CDR3 DNA sequence: TGTGCCAGCAGCCCGCCGACAGGTACTTCAACCGGGGAGCTGTTTTTT. The chain recombines TRBV9 with TRBJ2-2; a weak D match, TRBD1 (6 bases). V was cut by 4 bases and J by 5 bases, with 18 bases left in between. Germline V gene data show CDR1 as SGDLS and CDR2 as YYNGEE. CDR3 size: 16 residues.